Below are 26 T cell receptor beta chains sequenced from a single sample in a study of blood T cell repertoires in COVID-19. The table came from immunoSEQ multiplex PCR; TCRdb's copy has only in-frame clones and leaves some out. The data contain approximately 50,000 clones, 75% to 95% of them singletons. Sequenced material: peripheral blood. These receptors came from a man aged 45 to 65 with active COVID-19.

Only one count was recorded for this clone. This sequence joins TRBV7-9 and TRBJ2-5, with 9 bases fitting TRBD2. This CDR3 is 14 amino acids long. Trimming removed 5 bases from V and 5 bases from J; junction bases left unmatched: 6. Germline CDR1 and CDR2: SEHNR and FQNEAQ (reference sequence). The CDR3 here is CASSRGTSYETQYF. As DNA, the CDR3 is TGTGCCAGCAGCCGCGGGACTAGCTACGAGACCCAGTACTTC. Based on the CDR3 plus reference TRBV7-9 and TRBJ2-5, the full variable domain is DTGVSQNPRHKITKRGQNVTFRCDPISEHNRLYWYRQTLGQGPEFLTYFQNEAQLEKSRLLSDRFSAERPKGSFSTLEIQRTEQGDSAMYLCASSRGTSYETQYFGPGTRLLVL.

The J gene is TRBJ2-1, the V gene TRBV6-2 or TRBV6-3; 7 bases agree with TRBD1. The junction had 2 bases not matched to a gene; V was cut back by 5 bases and J by 7 bases. Germline loops: CDR1 MNHEY, CDR2 SVGEGT. This CDR3 comprises 12 residues. The CDR3 reads CASSQQGNEQFF. The CDR3 coding sequence is TGTGCCAGCAGTCAACAGGGGAATGAGCAGTTCTTC.

The chain joins TRBV11-2 to TRBJ2-1, with D possibly TRBD2 on 7 matching bases. The CDR3 sequence is 17 residues long. The ends were cut back, 4 bases at V and 5 bases at J, with 21 bases in the middle. Per the germline V gene, CDR1 is SGHAT and CDR2 is FQNNGV. CDR3 sequence: CASSSRWRGGEDNEQFF. CDR3 in DNA: TGTGCCAGCAGCTCCCGTTGGAGGGGGGGCGAGGACAATGAGCAGTTCTTC.

The V and J genes are TRBV7-2 and TRBJ2-1, with 7 bases identical to TRBD2. The CDR3 is 18 amino acids. The germline gives CDR1 SGHTA, CDR2 FQGNSA. After removal of 0 bases from V and 4 bases from J, the junction contained 12 bases not matched to a gene. CDR3 in amino acids: CASSLAPFRLASYNEQFF. The CDR3 DNA follows: TGTGCCAGCAGCTTAGCCCCCTTTCGACTAGCCTCTTACAATGAGCAGTTCTTC.

This clone appeared once. This chain connects TRBV5-4 to TRBJ2-3, with D uncertain. CDR3 length: 15 amino acids. Germline values: CDR1 SGHNT, CDR2 YYREEE (reference sequence). V was clipped by 4 bases and J by 4 bases, with 16 bases between them. The CDR3 spells CASSPTSQLADTQYF. CDR3 bases: TGTGCCAGCAGCCCCACCTCTCAACTGGCAGATACGCAGTATTTT.

In nucleotides, the CDR3 is TGTGCCAGCAGTGCCCTCGGGACAGCTAGTTATGGCTACACCTTC. It encodes CASSALGTASYGYTF. The rearrangement uses TRBV27 and TRBJ1-2, with TRBD1 matching over 7 bases. Trimming at V came to 5 bases and at J to 5 bases, leaving 11 bases not matched to a gene. Per the germline V gene, CDR1 is MNHEY and CDR2 is SMNVEV (reference sequence). CDR3 size: 15 residues.

This chain joins TRBV6-6 and TRBJ1-5, with 10 bases aligning to TRBD1. The CDR3 has 15 amino acids. The germline CDR1 and CDR2 sequences are MNHNY and SVGAGI (reference sequence). J was trimmed by 2 bases and V by 6 bases; bases with no gene match: 4. As DNA, the CDR3 is TGTGCCAGCAGCGACAGGGGGCTGCGCAATCAGCCCCAGCATTTT. This codes for CASSDRGLRNQPQHF.

This chain connects TRBV10-3 to TRBJ1-5; no reliable D call. Trimming stripped 10 bases from V and 2 bases from J, with 21 bases between. CDR1 is ENHRY, CDR2 SYGVKD, per germline. The CDR3 covers 16 residues. The chain's CDR3 is CATAERSRGGNQPQHF. In DNA form, the CDR3 reads TGTGCCACCGCAGAGAGGAGCCGGGGTGGCAATCAGCCCCAGCATTTT.

This chain joins TRBV6-6 and TRBJ1-1; the match to TRBD1 covers 7 bases. The germline V gene encodes CDR1 MNHNY and CDR2 SVGAGI (reference sequence). V lost 4 bases, J lost 4 bases, and 3 bases stayed unmatched. The CDR3 length is 13 residues. CDR3 loop: CASSFDRATEAFF. CDR3 DNA: TGTGCCAGCAGTTTTGACAGGGCCACTGAAGCTTTCTTT.

The chain carries TRBV19 and TRBJ2-7; 7 bases align to TRBD2. The J segment lost 10 bases and the V segment lost 1 base, leaving 7 bases of the junction unmatched. The CDR3 runs 13 residues. Germline V gene data show CDR1 as LNHDA and CDR2 as SQIVND (reference sequence). CDR3 in DNA: TGTGCCAGTAGTATAGTCGAGGGGAGGGAACAGTACTTC. Amino acids: CASSIVEGREQYF.

The chain employs TRBV5-6 and TRBJ1-2; possible D gene TRBD1, 6 bases. V shed 4 bases and J shed 6 bases, with 13 bases lying between them. Germline CDR1 and CDR2: SGHDT and YYEEEE. CDR3 length equals 13 residues. DNA of the CDR3: TGTGCCAGCAGCCATACCGCAGGGGATGGCTACACCTTC. Translated, it gives CASSHTAGDGYTF.

This chain joins TRBV11-2 and TRBJ2-2; TRBD2 is a possible D gene (5 bases). V was shortened by 4 bases and J by 2 bases, with 11 bases between the two germline ends. The CDR3 has 15 amino acids. Germline CDR1 is SGHAT and CDR2 is FQNNGV. DNA of the CDR3: TGTGCCAGCAGCTACGGAGGCCCCAACACCGGGGAGCTGTTTTTT. Translation gives CASSYGGPNTGELFF.

V usage is TRBV6-1 and J usage is TRBJ2-7; 9 bases align to TRBD1. The CDR3 spans 15 residues. CDR1 is MNHNS and CDR2 is SASEGT in the germline V gene. Trimming cost V 3 bases and J 0 bases; bases outside gene matches: 3. The CDR3, as DNA: TGTGCCAGCAGTGAGGGGACAGGGTTCTCCTACGAGCAGTACTTC. Translating gives CASSEGTGFSYEQYF.

The chain links TRBV6-6 to TRBJ2-3; no firm D call. Deletions cut 2 bases from V and 2 bases from J, with 8 bases between. CDR3 length equals 14 residues. Germline assignment: CDR1 MNHNY and CDR2 SVGAGI (reference sequence). CDR3 sequence: CASSYLTNTDTQYF. Here the CDR3 DNA reads TGTGCCAGCAGTTACCTCACTAACACAGATACGCAGTATTTT.

This rearrangement joins TRBV6-1 to TRBJ1-6, with D possibly being TRBD1 (6 bases). Germline CDR1 is MNHNS and CDR2 is SASEGT. V was clipped by 0 bases and J by 6 bases, with 15 bases between them. CDR3 size: 17 residues. CDR3 coding DNA: TGTGCCAGCAGTGAAGCAGAACAGGGAAGGGGTAATTCACCCCTCCACTTT. Amino acid sequence: CASSEAEQGRGNSPLHF.

V gene TRBV6-4 combines with J gene TRBJ1-1, with TRBD1 identical over 8 bases. The CDR3 has 15 amino acids. J lost 5 bases, V lost 0 bases, and 5 bases had no gene match. Per germline, CDR1 MRHNA and CDR2 SNTAGT. The CDR3 loop reads CASSDSGRGRTEAFF. In DNA, the CDR3 is TGTGCCAGCAGTGACTCGGGCAGGGGGCGGACTGAAGCTTTCTTT.

This clone is a singleton in its sample. V and J are TRBV6-2 or TRBV6-3 and TRBJ1-2; D might be TRBD1 (6 bases). CDR1 is MNHEY and CDR2 is SVGEGT in the germline V gene. The CDR3 consists of 13 residues. Trimming stripped 6 bases from V and 6 bases from J, with 14 bases between. The CDR3 nucleotides read TGTGCCAGCAGCCCGGCAGGGGTAAATGGCTACACCTTC. As protein: CASSPAGVNGYTF.

The CDR3 bases are TGTGCCACCAGTGATTCGCCGTTCGGACAACAGGGATATAGCAATCAGCCCCAGCATTTT. Encoded protein: CATSDSPFGQQGYSNQPQHF. The V call is TRBV24-1, the J call TRBJ1-5; tentative D call: TRBD1 (6 bases). The V gene lost 2 bases and the J gene lost 0 bases, with 22 bases spanning the gap. Germline-derived CDR1 and CDR2 are KGHDR and SFDVKD. CDR3 length equals 20 residues.

This rearrangement joins TRBV7-6 to TRBJ2-1, with TRBD2 as a possible D gene (5 bases). In germline, CDR1 is SGHVS, CDR2 FNYEAQ. CDR3 length: 14 amino acids. V lost 5 bases to trimming and J lost 4 bases, with 12 bases between them. CDR3 bases: TGTGCCAGCAGCGGTCTTGGGGAGTACAATGAGCAGTTCTTC. Protein sequence: CASSGLGEYNEQFF.

This chain links TRBV27 with TRBJ1-6, with D possibly being TRBD1 (6 bases). The V gene's germline CDR1 is MNHEY and CDR2 SMNVEV (reference sequence). The CDR3 spans 16 residues. The V end lost 2 bases, the J end lost 0 bases, and 8 bases lay between the germline ends. DNA of the CDR3: TGTGCCAGCAGTTTAAGGGGGGGCTCCTATAATTCACCCCTCCACTTT. The encoded protein is CASSLRGGSYNSPLHF.

This clone was recorded once. The CDR3 spells CASQGGVYNEQFF. DNA for the CDR3: TGTGCCAGCCAAGGGGGGGTTTACAATGAGCAGTTCTTC. J is TRBJ2-1 and V is TRBV12-3 or TRBV12-4; possibly TRBD2 for D (7 bases). Trimming pared 8 bases from V and 4 bases from J, leaving 12 bases between. The length of the CDR3 is 13 residues.

This chain uses TRBV15 with TRBJ2-5, with TRBD1 identical over 7 bases. V dropped 2 bases and J dropped 0; count of bases not matched to a gene: 3. The germline CDR1 and CDR2 sequences are LNHNV and YYDKDF (reference sequence). CDR3 size: 15 residues. The CDR3 is CATSRMGQNQETQYF. In nucleotides, the CDR3 is TGTGCCACCAGCAGAATGGGACAGAACCAAGAGACCCAGTACTTC.

The chain links TRBV5-4 to TRBJ2-7, with 9 bases matching TRBD1. This CDR3 spans 13 amino acids. V lost 3 bases and J lost 7; bases outside the gene matches: 5. Looked up from germline, CDR1 is SGHNT and CDR2 is YYREEE (reference sequence). The CDR3 is CASSSTDRGEQYF. CDR3 coding DNA: TGTGCCAGCAGCTCCACGGACAGGGGAGAGCAGTACTTC.

The chain uses TRBV5-6 and TRBJ2-5; tentatively, D is TRBD2 (6 bases). The CDR3 runs 15 residues. Trimming pared 0 bases from V and 2 bases from J, leaving 11 bases between. Germline CDR1 SGHDT, CDR2 YYEEEE. Here the CDR3 DNA reads TGTGCCAGCAGCTTGGACGGGAGAAAACAAGAGACCCAGTACTTC. Amino acid sequence: CASSLDGRKQETQYF.

The chain is built from TRBV28 and TRBJ1-3; D unclear. The ends were cut back, 7 bases at V and 9 bases at J, with 16 bases in the middle. The CDR3 spans 13 residues. Germline V gene sequence: CDR1 MDHEN, CDR2 SYDVKM. CDR3 DNA sequence: TGTGCCAGCACCCCCCATGTTCACGGCACCATATATTTT. Residues: CASTPHVHGTIYF. The whole variable domain, filled in from reference TRBV28 and TRBJ1-3, reads DVKVTQSSRYLVKRTGEKVFLECVQDMDHENMFWYRQDPGLGLRLIYFSYDVKMKEKGDIPEGYSVSREKKERFSLILESASTNQTSMYLCASTPHVHGTIYFGEGSWLTVV.

This clone was observed a few times. The chain recombines TRBV5-1 with TRBJ1-3; 7 nucleotides match TRBD1. The CDR3 covers 15 residues. With V trimmed by 4 bases and J by 0 bases, 4 bases remained unmatched. Germline V gene data show CDR1 as SGHRS and CDR2 as YFSETQ. CDR3 region: CASSRTGDSGNTIYF. The CDR3 nucleotides are TGCGCCAGCAGCAGAACAGGGGACTCTGGAAACACCATATATTTT.